Sequencing of this TCR beta chain was carried out in a study of monozygotic twins with inflammatory bowel disease. As to this clonotype: What it recognizes is unknown.

Total RNA isolation used whole blood (no T cell sorting was performed). Germline CDR1 reads MNHEY; CDR2 reads SMNVEV (reference sequence). The CDR3 sequence is 14 residues long. Study outcomes and limitations: Among twins, concordant and discordant pairs did not differ in repertoire similarity, possibly from limited power.

The UMIs carried a 6-nucleotide sample barcode, and they were added by template switching. With the 5' RACE reads reprocessed, TCRdb shows one record per CDR3 protein and no DNA. There are a few hundred thousand distinct CDR3 sequences in the sample, with more than 2% held by the top ten. The V gene is TRBV27, the J gene TRBJ1-2; as DNA is missing, the TRBD1 call by TCRdb cannot be tested. This clonotype originated in a human donor with ulcerative colitis or Crohn's disease, or a healthy co-twin of an affected twin (not recorded which). The sample comprised blood. The CDR3: CASSPRTDLYGYTF.